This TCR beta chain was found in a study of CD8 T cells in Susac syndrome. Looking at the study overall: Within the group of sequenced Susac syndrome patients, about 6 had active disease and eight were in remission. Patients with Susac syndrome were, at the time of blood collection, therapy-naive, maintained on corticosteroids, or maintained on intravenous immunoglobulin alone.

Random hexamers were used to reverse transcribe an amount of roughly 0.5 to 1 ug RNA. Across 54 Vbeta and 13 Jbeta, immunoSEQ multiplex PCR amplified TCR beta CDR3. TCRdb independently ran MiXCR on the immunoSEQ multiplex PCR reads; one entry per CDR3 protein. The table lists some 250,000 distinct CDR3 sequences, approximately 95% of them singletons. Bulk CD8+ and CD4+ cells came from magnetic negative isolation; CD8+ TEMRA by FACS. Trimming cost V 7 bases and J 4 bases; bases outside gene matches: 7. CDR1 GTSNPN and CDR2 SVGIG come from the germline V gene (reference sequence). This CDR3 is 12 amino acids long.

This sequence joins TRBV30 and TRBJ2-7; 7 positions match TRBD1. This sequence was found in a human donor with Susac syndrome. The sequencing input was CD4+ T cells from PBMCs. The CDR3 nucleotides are TGTGCCTCGGCAGGGGGAAGTTACGAGCAGTACTTC. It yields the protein CASAGGSYEQYF.